Listed below are T cell receptor beta chains from one sample, sequenced in a study of pediatric ulcerative colitis. Sequencing was performed with immunoSEQ multiplex PCR; in TCRdb, only in-frame clones are kept and a portion is missing. The sample records some 57,000 clones, more than 75% being singletons. Sequencing used blood. Receptors originate from a boy younger than 18 who was a control in a study of pediatric ulcerative colitis. Both conserved end residues are part of each CDR3. D genes are given only for firm matches. Size is omitted from some rows. Given values are once, few, many or a class for expanded clones.

j_gene	v_gene	d_gene	abundance	CDR3nt	CDR3aa
TRBJ2-2	TRBV27	NA	few	TGTGCCAGCAGTTTAGGGGAGCTGTTTTTT	CASSLGELFF
TRBJ2-7	TRBV5-4	TRBD1	NA	TGTGCCAGCAGCACGGGACAGGGGGCCCTCACCTACGAGCAGTACTTC	CASSTGQGALTYEQYF
TRBJ1-2	TRBV11-2	NA	few	TGTGCCAGCAGCGTAAACAGGGATGGCTACACCTTC	CASSVNRDGYTF
TRBJ1-1	TRBV27	NA	NA	TGTGCCAGCAGTTTATTTTCAGGGCCCAACACTGAAGCTTTCTTT	CASSLFSGPNTEAFF
TRBJ2-3	TRBV11-2	TRBD2	NA	TGTGCCAGCAGCTTGACTAGCGGGAATCGTGATACGCAGTATTTT	CASSLTSGNRDTQYF
TRBJ2-5	TRBV4-2	TRBD2	NA	TGTGCCAGCAGTCAAGCTCATAGCGGGGAGGCGGAGACCCAGTACTTC	CASSQAHSGEAETQYF
TRBJ1-5	TRBV19	NA	NA	TGTGCCAGTAGTCCTCGGGGAGGCAATCAGCCCCAGCATTTT	CASSPRGGNQPQHF
TRBJ1-1	TRBV5-6	NA	NA	TGTGCCAGCAGCTCCACGGGGTACGGGAGCACTGAAGCTTTCTTT	CASSSTGYGSTEAFF
TRBJ1-1	TRBV18	NA	NA	TGTGCCAGCTCGGAGACGCGGGGGAACACTGAAGCTTTCTTT	CASSETRGNTEAFF
TRBJ1-1	TRBV28	NA	NA	TGTGCCAGCAGTTTAGTGGAAAACTCTTTTGGTGAAGCTTTCTTT	CASSLVENSFGEAFF
TRBJ2-3	TRBV28	NA	NA	TGTGCCAGCAGTTCCCTGTGGGAATCTAGCACAGATACGCAGTATTTT	CASSSLWESSTDTQYF
TRBJ1-1	TRBV9	NA	NA	TGTGCCAGCAGCTTCCGGACCGGGATGATAAACACTGAAGCTTTCTTT	CASSFRTGMINTEAFF
TRBJ2-1	TRBV19	TRBD2	NA	TGTGCCAGTAGTGCCGGGCTAGCGGCCCCCGAAATCAAGTTCCATGAGCAGTTCTTC	CASSAGLAAPEIKFHEQFF
TRBJ1-1	TRBV18	TRBD1	few	TGTGCCAGCTCACCAACGGACAGGGCGAACACTGAAGCTTTCTTT	CASSPTDRANTEAFF
TRBJ2-7	TRBV6-5	NA	NA	TGTGCCAGCAGTTATAATGGGTACGAGCAGTACTTC	CASSYNGYEQYF
TRBJ2-7	TRBV30	NA	NA	TGTGCCTGGAGTGTAGACCCGGGGAGCTCCTACGAGCAGTACTTC	CAWSVDPGSSYEQYF
TRBJ1-2	TRBV19	NA	few	TGTGCCAGTAGTATGCAGACCTATGGCTACACCTTC	CASSMQTYGYTF
TRBJ1-4	TRBV4-2	NA	NA	TGTGCCAGCAGCCAGGGGGGTAGTTCCAACTTATTAATGTTTTTT	CASSQGGSSNLLMFF
TRBJ2-3	TRBV13	NA	NA	TGTGCCAGCAGCTGGCGAGGGGGTTACACAGATACGCAGTATTTT	CASSWRGGYTDTQYF
TRBJ1-1	TRBV13	NA	NA	TGTGCCAGCAGCCGAGACCTGAGGGACACTGAAGCTTTCTTT	CASSRDLRDTEAFF
TRBJ1-5	TRBV6-1	NA	NA	TGTGCCAGCAGTGAAGTGCTGCTTTGGGGCAATCAGCCCCAGCATTTT	CASSEVLLWGNQPQHF
TRBJ1-2	TRBV5-4	NA	NA	TGTGCCAGCACCTTCGGTGGGTTAGGATATGGCTACACCTTC	CASTFGGLGYGYTF
TRBJ1-2	TRBV19	TRBD1	NA	TGTGCCAGTAGTACTGGGACAGAGGACTATGGCTACACCTTC	CASSTGTEDYGYTF
TRBJ2-3	TRBV23-1	TRBD1	NA	TGCGCCAGCAGTCAATCACCCGGGACAGGGGAGGTAGATACGCAGTATTTT	CASSQSPGTGEVDTQYF
TRBJ1-4	TRBV20-1	NA	few	TGCAGTGCACGTGCCGAAAAACTGTTTTTT	CSARAEKLFF
TRBJ1-1	TRBV7-3	NA	NA	TGTGCCAGCAGCTTAAGGCCCGCCGGACAGAACACTGAAGCTTTCTTT	CASSLRPAGQNTEAFF
TRBJ2-1	TRBV5-1	NA	NA	TGCGCCAGCAGCTTGGAGCCGGGCCGGGAGCAGTTCTTC	CASSLEPGREQFF
TRBJ1-1	TRBV6-5	TRBD1	NA	TGTGCCAGCAGACTACAGGGGGCGGTGGTCACTGAAGCTTTCTTT	CASRLQGAVVTEAFF
TRBJ2-1	TRBV11-3	NA	NA	TGTGCCAGCAGCCCAAGGGGGAACGATGAGCAGTTCTTC	CASSPRGNDEQFF
TRBJ1-2	TRBV7-2	NA	few	TGTGCCAGCAGCTGGGAGGGTACGAATGGCTACACCTTC	CASSWEGTNGYTF
TRBJ2-1	TRBV7-9	NA	NA	TGTGCCAGTGCACTGGGATTCGGTTCCTACAATGAGCAGTTCTTC	CASALGFGSYNEQFF
TRBJ2-3	TRBV6-4	TRBD1	once	TGTGCCACCGGGACAGGGACCACAGATACGCAGTATTTT	CATGTGTTDTQYF
TRBJ2-7	TRBV6-1	TRBD1	NA	TGTGCCAGCTGCCGACAGGGGGCGAGGTACGAGCAGTACTTC	CASCRQGARYEQYF
TRBJ2-7	TRBV11-2	TRBD1	NA	TGTGCCAGCAGCTCCGTTTTGAGGGGGCTAAACGAGCAGTACTTC	CASSSVLRGLNEQYF
TRBJ2-5	TRBV7-8	TRBD1	NA	TGTGCCAGCAGCTTGAGGGACAGGGTCGGCGAAGAGACCCAGTACTTC	CASSLRDRVGEETQYF
TRBJ2-1	TRBV9	TRBD2	NA	TGTGCCAGCAGCGTAGTCGGGGGGTTATCCCTCAATGAGCAGTTCTTC	CASSVVGGLSLNEQFF
TRBJ2-7	TRBV11-2	NA	NA	TGTGCCAGCAGCTTAGGGGAACCCTACGAGCAGTACTTC	CASSLGEPYEQYF
TRBJ1-5	TRBV19	TRBD1	few	TGTGCCACCGAACAGGGGGGCGGCAATCAGCCCCAGCATTTT	CATEQGGGNQPQHF
TRBJ2-7	TRBV25-1	TRBD2	NA	TGTGCCAGCAGTGAAGGGACTAGCGGGAGTCGGGAGCAGTACTTC	CASSEGTSGSREQYF
TRBJ2-3	TRBV10-3	NA	NA	TGTGCCATCAGACCCAGCGCTGAAGATACGCAGTATTTT	CAIRPSAEDTQYF
TRBJ2-2	TRBV23-1	NA	NA	TGCGCCAGCAGTCAGGCGAGACAGGGAGGGTCCGGGGAGCTGTTTTTT	CASSQARQGGSGELFF
TRBJ2-3	TRBV11-3	NA	NA	TGTGCCAGCAGCAAACAAGGCACAGATACGCAGTATTTT	CASSKQGTDTQYF
TRBJ1-6	TRBV9	NA	NA	TGTGCCAGCAGCCCAGCCGCATTCTATAATTCACCCCTCCACTTT	CASSPAAFYNSPLHF
TRBJ1-1	TRBV6-1	TRBD1	NA	TGTGCCAGCAGAACAGGGACAGCCAAAGCTTTCTTT	CASRTGTAKAFF
TRBJ1-4	TRBV9	TRBD1	NA	TGTGCCAGCAGCGTAGGGGACAGGGGTTCGCCAATTAATGAAAAACTGTTTTTT	CASSVGDRGSPINEKLFF
TRBJ1-2	TRBV7-2	TRBD1	NA	TGTGCCAGCAGCTCGGACAGGGGCGGCTATGGCTACACCTTC	CASSSDRGGYGYTF
TRBJ2-1	TRBV18	NA	NA	TGTGCCAGCTCACCAGCCTCTAAAGCGGGACAATACAATGAGCAGTTCTTC	CASSPASKAGQYNEQFF
TRBJ1-2	TRBV18	NA	NA	TGTGCCAGCTCACCACTAGAGACAGTCTATGGCTACACCTTC	CASSPLETVYGYTF